This T cell receptor (beta chain) came from a study of blood T cell repertoires in COVID-19. As for the study in general: Material from acute and convalescent COVID-19 was sourced from the United States, Italy and Spain.

V lost 4 bases, J lost 2 bases, and 10 bases stayed unmatched. This CDR3 region has 16 residues. Looked up from germline, CDR1 is LGHDT and CDR2 is YNNKEL (reference sequence). Across about two dozen US areas, participants ranged in age from about 18 to 90 years. Repertoires were generated with immunoSEQ multiplex PCR, while TCRdb's copy carries only in-frame clones and drops some. There are a few hundred thousand clones in the sample; about 92% occur only once, and roughly 20% lies in the top ten. The chain carries TRBV3-1 (or the pseudogene TRBV3-2) and TRBJ2-5; TRBD1 matches 7 bases. Sample: PBMCs or T cells enriched from blood (not recorded which). This sequence was found in a woman in her twenties or thirties who had recovered from COVID-19. The CDR3 loop reads CASSPASGTVQETQYF. The CDR3 region has the DNA TGTGCCAGCAGCCCTGCATCGGGGACAGTACAAGAGACCCAGTACTTC.